This T cell receptor beta chain came from a study of T cell repertoires in cytomegalovirus infection. This clonotype occurred a few times. Its antigen is currently unknown. TCRdb reprocessed the reads with MiXCR, giving one entry per CDR3 protein. Here the sample spans roughly 920,000 distinct CDR3 sequences, approximately 33% being singletons. Trimming took 3 bases from V and 4 from J, leaving 7 bases between them. The germline V gene has CDR1 LNHNV and CDR2 YYDKDF (reference sequence). There are 13 residues in the CDR3. This TCR was sampled from a human donor in good health (CMV status not recorded). Some clones in this sample may be carry-over from other donors' samples. V is TRBV15 and J is TRBJ2-1; D might be TRBD1 (6 bases). Sequenced material: cultured CD8+ T cells from PBMCs, taken from culture after CMV antigen stimulation. The CDR3 region has the DNA TGTGCCACCAGCAGTGGACAGTACAATGAGCAGTTCTTC. Amino acids: CATSSGQYNEQFF.